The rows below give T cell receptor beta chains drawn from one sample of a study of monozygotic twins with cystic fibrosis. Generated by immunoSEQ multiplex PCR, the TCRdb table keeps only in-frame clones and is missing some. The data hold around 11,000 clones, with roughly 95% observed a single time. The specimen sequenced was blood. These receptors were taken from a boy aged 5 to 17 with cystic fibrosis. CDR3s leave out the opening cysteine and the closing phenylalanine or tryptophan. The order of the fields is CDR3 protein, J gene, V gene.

CDR3: ASSARQGLNTEAF; J: TRBJ1-1; V: TRBV11-3
CDR3: ASSSPLRDTQY; J: TRBJ2-3; V: TRBV27
CDR3: ASSEVHTYGYT; J: TRBJ1-2; V: TRBV6-1
CDR3: ASSQDSSRRNYGYT; J: TRBJ1-2; V: TRBV4-1
CDR3: ASSLDPTTDTQY; J: TRBJ2-3; V: TRBV11-3
CDR3: ASSGTGGSGQPQH; J: TRBJ1-5; V: TRBV2
CDR3: ASSLRGEGQETQY; J: TRBJ2-5; V: TRBV7-6
CDR3: ASSLTLYSNQPQH; J: TRBJ1-5; V: TRBV28
CDR3: SVDGTHTEAF; J: TRBJ1-1; V: TRBV29-1
CDR3: ASSFTDCMEY; J: TRBJ2-7; V: TRBV5-1
CDR3: SVDAGRTGNTEAF; J: TRBJ1-1; V: TRBV29-1
CDR3: ASSPPAFRNYGYT; J: TRBJ1-2; V: TRBV28
CDR3: ASSSRTEISYEQY; J: TRBJ2-7; V: TRBV7-8
CDR3: ASKGRSYNYGYT; J: TRBJ1-2; V: TRBV19
CDR3: ATSPVSGAFSSYNEQF; J: TRBJ2-1; V: TRBV15
CDR3: AWKAGGYNSPLH; J: TRBJ1-6; V: TRBV30
CDR3: ASSSPGGQGYT; J: TRBJ1-2; V: TRBV6-5
CDR3: ASSQPRGNEKLF; J: TRBJ1-4; V: TRBV7-9
CDR3: AWSTEVPNYGYT; J: TRBJ1-2; V: TRBV30
CDR3: ASSIWTSGRKLNEQF; J: TRBJ2-1; V: TRBV19
CDR3: ARDLAGGLGNEQF; J: TRBJ2-1; V: TRBV7-3
CDR3: SVVTAGQY; J: TRBJ2-5; V: TRBV29-1
CDR3: AWSRLPVNTEAF; J: TRBJ1-1; V: TRBV30
CDR3: ASSQVGSKAF; J: TRBJ1-1; V: TRBV4-3
CDR3: ASSLETSGRGETQY; J: TRBJ2-5; V: TRBV5-1
CDR3: ASSLDDLGSYGYT; J: TRBJ1-2; V: TRBV7-8
CDR3: ASSLEAGTGPNYGYT; J: TRBJ1-2; V: TRBV5-1
CDR3: ASNEPQDHTDTQY; J: TRBJ2-3; V: TRBV9
CDR3: ASSLRSGTFSYEQY; J: TRBJ2-7; V: TRBV28
CDR3: ASRSGTRNTGELF; J: TRBJ2-2; V: TRBV25-1
CDR3: ASSLDWGAREKLF; J: TRBJ1-4; V: TRBV5-1
CDR3: ASSESLFRGETQY; J: TRBJ2-5; V: TRBV25-1
CDR3: AWSPGGDTQY; J: TRBJ2-3; V: TRBV30
CDR3: AWSAQGDYGYT; J: TRBJ1-2; V: TRBV30
CDR3: ASRTFGGSYEQY; J: TRBJ2-7; V: TRBV5-1
CDR3: AWGDSYNSPLH; J: TRBJ1-6; V: TRBV30
CDR3: ASSLGRVGTDTQY; J: TRBJ2-3; V: TRBV7-2
CDR3: ASSLGQLIQETQY; J: TRBJ2-5; V: TRBV5-6
CDR3: ASSSVSEAF; J: TRBJ1-1; V: TRBV7-9
CDR3: ASSQDRGTEAF; J: TRBJ1-1; V: TRBV19
CDR3: ASSLAPTGLEGYT; J: TRBJ1-2; V: TRBV7-2
CDR3: ASSLKAPAMGDTQY; J: TRBJ2-3; V: TRBV27
CDR3: ASSLWQRGLPYEQY; J: TRBJ2-7; V: TRBV5-6
CDR3: ASSSPRVGRALNTEAF; J: TRBJ1-1; V: TRBV11-2
CDR3: ASILREGQPQH; J: TRBJ1-5; V: TRBV6-6
CDR3: ASSQGSYNSPLH; J: TRBJ1-6; V: TRBV9
CDR3: ASSATVKGGELF; J: TRBJ2-2; V: TRBV6-1
CDR3: ASSISLYTEAF; J: TRBJ1-1; V: TRBV19
CDR3: ASSYGTGYGYT; J: TRBJ1-2; V: TRBV7-6
CDR3: AISESEGGGRDTQY; J: TRBJ2-3; V: TRBV10-3
CDR3: ASSVAVNEQF; J: TRBJ2-1; V: TRBV9
CDR3: SVEQRGRIYGYT; J: TRBJ1-2; V: TRBV29-1
CDR3: ASSLRLDGNEQF; J: TRBJ2-1; V: TRBV25-1
CDR3: VSMAAINYGYT; J: TRBJ1-2; V: TRBV5-6
CDR3: ASSGRDYTDTQY; J: TRBJ2-3; V: TRBV7-6